Listed here is a single T cell receptor (beta chain). As yet, its antigen is unknown. V lost 4 bases, J lost 5 bases, and 4 bases stayed unmatched. Looked up from germline, CDR1 is SGHAT and CDR2 is FQDESV (reference sequence). The CDR3 covers 14 residues. This sample was included in a study of cytomegalovirus exposure and HLA in healthy donors. Study-wide results and caveats: A few CMV-associated chains proved CMV antigen-specific in vitro. Exclusion as indistinguishable affected some V segments, including TRBV6-2 and TRBV6-3. A prior analysis recorded that most TCR beta V segments were productive about 87% or about 30% of the time. In a later analysis, DRB1 alleles had the most associated TCRs; HLA-C alleles the fewest.

The PCR ran on 60 Vbeta and 13 Jbeta primers. Clones were read by immunoSEQ multiplex PCR, and TCRdb kept only the in-frame ones, dropping some. The repertoire holds over 90,000 clones, under 85% seen once, with roughly an eighth in the top ten. This TCR derives from a woman in her sixties or seventies in good health and CMV-seropositive. The rearrangement uses TRBV11-1 and TRBJ2-5, with TRBD2 matching 10 bases. Material for sequencing was PBMCs. CDR3 nucleotides: TGTGCCAGCAGCTCTGTACTAGCGGGGGAGACCCAGTACTTC. This codes for CASSSVLAGETQYF.